This T cell receptor beta chain was identified during a study of blood T cell repertoires in COVID-19 (dated by TCRdb to 2020 to 2021). Study-level background: Collaborator samples came from the United States, Italy and Spain and covered acute and convalescent phases of COVID-19. The material from the prospective study consisted of cDNA or gDNA derived from T cells, B-cell-depleted T cells, or PBMCs. Nearly every sample came with metadata listing a de-identified subject ID, COVID-19 status, age in years and sex. Samples came from the ongoing ImmuneRACE study (first 160 participants) plus 1,254 subjects from 6 global collaborators. The repertoires were made available in a free public database intended to serve as a resource for research on the immune response to SARS-CoV-2. Deeply sampled blood TCRbeta repertoires from subjects exposed to, actively infected with, or recovered from COVID-19 were included in the dataset. Where available, HLA class I and class II types were obtained from metadata supplied by the sample provider rather than from assay-based typing.

At one collaborating source in Seattle, patients were enrolled during active infection and were followed longitudinally through the course of disease. Collaborating institutions collected whole blood in K2EDTA tubes following their own protocols. For TCRbeta analysis, collaborator samples were shipped as frozen whole blood, as isolated PBMCs, or as DNA extracted from either sample type. Worth noting for this clone: Its antigen is currently not known. Base qualities are not at hand, and no much larger clone is one base apart.

TCRbeta CDR3 regions were amplified from genomic DNA by means of the immunoSEQ Assay, a bias-controlled multiplex PCR. The original methods were these. The number of nucleated cells in each sample was estimated by amplification of reference gene primers within the assay. To quantify the absolute abundance of each unique TCRbeta CDR3 rearrangement, sequence reads were collapsed and filtered. For each sample, productive Simpson clonality was calculated as the square root of Simpson's diversity index across productive rearrangements. TCRdb carries this immuneACCESS record with in-frame sequences only. Its versions omit some clonotypes, under half of them owing to an unresolved V gene in the studies checked, with the rest unexplained. V, J and clone size were drawn from that table, and D and trimming were deduced from the DNA. Within this sample are around 400,000 clones, with about 90% of them counted one time only. The ten largest clonotypes hold more than 9% of the sample.

V is reduced by 6 bases and J by 3 bases, leaving a spacing of 9 bases between them. Inclusive of the bounding cysteine and phenylalanine, the CDR3 is 13 residues long. Just the 39-base CDR3 DNA is kept, in frame starting at base 1. CDR1 is given as MNHEY and CDR2 as SVGAGI, both from the germline V gene. General study outcomes and caveats: The amount of clinical and demographic metadata varied by source and participant and was provided uncurated.

The sequenced sample consisted of peripheral blood. The clonotype was recovered from a woman between 25 and 40 years old with COVID-19, enrolled during active disease. The chain is assembled from TRBV6-5 and TRBJ2-1, with TRBD2 tentatively as D gene (6 bases match). The CDR3 protein is CASRSSGYNEQFF. Here is the DNA: TGTGCCAGCAGAAGTAGCGGCTACAATGAGCAGTTCTTC.